The clone carrying this T cell receptor (beta chain) was found a few times. Its antigen is not identified. The sample is drawn from a study of T cell repertoires in cytomegalovirus infection. About the research overall: Recently identified HLA-C-restricted CMV epitopes and well-studied HLA-B-restricted CMV epitopes were used by the study. Public TCR beta signature analysis indicated the presence of both CMV infection and matching HLA type.

Study-level results: HLA-C-restricted CMV clonotypes gave the most frequent clonotype in two of eight donors. Carriers of CMV and the relevant HLA type were discriminated by public TCR beta frequency.

TCRdb re-analysed the reads in MiXCR, keeping a single row per CDR3 protein. The sample has hundreds of thousands of distinct CDR3 sequences, under 40% seen once. The receptor was isolated from a human donor in good health (CMV status not recorded). Some clones in this sample may be carry-over from other donors' samples. The sequences come from cultured CD8+ T cells from PBMCs, collected from culture after CMV antigen stimulation.

The CDR3 protein is CASIRRAYNSPLHF. In nucleotides, the CDR3 is TGTGCCAGCATCCGCAGGGCCTATAATTCACCCCTCCACTTT. The V and J genes are TRBV6-1 and TRBJ1-6, with D perhaps matching TRBD1 (5 bases). CDR1 is MNHNS and CDR2 is SASEGT in the germline V gene. V was pared by 7 bases and J by 2 bases, with 9 bases between. The CDR3 length is 14 residues.